This entry features one T cell receptor beta chain sequence. Antigen specificity is unknown. Assay used: immunoSEQ multiplex PCR; TCRdb lists only in-frame clones, some missing. The sample lists about 23,000 clones; almost 85% were seen once. This sample is drawn from a study of a mutant IDH1 vaccine in newly diagnosed glioma. Study details: Investigators started vaccination 4-6 weeks after radiotherapy alone, or with temozolomide cycles. Study findings and constraints: Among all patients, vaccine-induced immune responses occurred in approximately 94%.

Time point defined: week 47, end of study. Vaccinated patients received 300 ug of mutant IDH1 20-mer peptide per dose, with topical imiquimod. The CDR3 is 15 residues long. Germline loops: CDR1 MDHEN, CDR2 SYDVKM. The V and J ends lost 5 bases and 4 bases respectively, with 14 bases between them. Material: PBMCs, obtained from a glioma patient whose treatment included an IDH1 peptide vaccine. The rearrangement uses TRBV28 and TRBJ1-4; tentative D call: TRBD1 (5 bases). This sequence was found in a middle-aged man with glioma. CDR3 sequence reads: CASSTRMGLNEKLFF. The CDR3 DNA sequence: TGTGCCAGCAGTACCCGGATGGGGCTTAATGAAAAACTGTTTTTT. Full variable domain (missing parts from reference TRBV28 and TRBJ1-4): DVKVTQSSRYLVKRTGEKVFLECVQDMDHENMFWYRQDPGLGLRLIYFSYDVKMKEKGDIPEGYSVSREKKERFSLILESASTNQTSMYLCASSTRMGLNEKLFFGSGTQLSVL.